This entry features one T cell receptor (beta chain) sequence. The sample belongs to a study of blood T cell repertoires in COVID-19. Looking at the study overall: The analysed material was cDNA or gDNA that came from T cells, B-cell-depleted T cells, or PBMCs.

The V gene end was trimmed by 3 bases and the J gene end by 2 bases; junction bases not matched to a gene: 6. The CDR3 runs 16 residues. Per the germline V gene, CDR1 is LNHDA and CDR2 is SQIVND (reference sequence). Some clones are missing from TCRdb's copy, which holds only in-frame ones; the method was immunoSEQ multiplex PCR. The table lists around 500,000 clones, roughly 90% of them singletons. Each recovered donor of Cohort 3 presented with two negative PCRs, clearance, or symptom resolution. Sequencing used PBMCs or T cells enriched from blood (not recorded which). This sequence originates from a woman between 35 and 50 years old who had recovered from COVID-19. The V call is TRBV19, the J call TRBJ2-3; 9 bases match TRBD1. CDR3 amino acids: CASSMRTGEDTDTQYF. DNA of the CDR3: TGTGCCAGTAGTATGAGGACAGGGGAAGACACAGATACGCAGTATTTT.